This T cell receptor (beta chain) stems from a study of radiotherapy plus CTLA-4 blockade in lung cancer. Broader study findings: Strongest reported response predictors: early blood clone changes and post-radiation interferon-beta. In blood, after radiotherapy plus ipilimumab, tumor-derived TCR clones expanded.

Looked up from germline, CDR1 is ENHRY and CDR2 is SYGVKD. Trimming cost V 4 bases and J 2 bases; bases outside gene matches: 10. This CDR3 spans 17 amino acids. As for this clone: Its antigen is currently unknown.

Repertoires were generated with immunoSEQ multiplex PCR, while TCRdb's copy carries only in-frame clones and drops some. The table shows 30,000 to 35,000 clones, with roughly three quarters occurring only once. The origin of this receptor is a human donor with non-small cell lung cancer who had stable disease on radiotherapy plus ipilimumab. The rearrangement uses TRBV10-3 and TRBJ2-1, with 8 bases aligning to TRBD1. The sequenced sample was peripheral blood, obtained from a patient treated with radiotherapy plus ipilimumab. The CDR3 protein is CAISGTSDRAPYNEQFF. CDR3 coding DNA: TGTGCCATCAGTGGTACATCGGACAGGGCGCCCTACAATGAGCAGTTCTTC.